The 17 T cell receptor beta chains listed next were all sequenced from one sample in a study of T-cell memory formation after mild COVID-19. One entry per CDR3 protein results from TCRdb running MiXCR on the 5' RACE reads. The sample records roughly 450,000 distinct CDR3 sequences, roughly 18% being singletons. Input material: PBMCs or a T cell subset sorted from them (not recorded which). These receptors came from an adult woman who had mild COVID-19 (a few samples of this study predate the infection). Cell type and time point are not known.

This chain joins TRBV4-3 and TRBJ2-1; TRBD2 matches 8 bases. J was trimmed by 9 bases and V by 2 bases; bases with no gene match: 12. From germline, CDR1 is LGHNA and CDR2 YSLEER. The CDR3 sequence is 16 residues long. The CDR3 loop is CASSQRVPGGPFEQFF. The CDR3 DNA reads as TGCGCCAGCAGCCAACGGGTACCGGGAGGGCCTTTTGAGCAGTTCTTC.

This clonotype showed up just a few times. This chain links TRBV7-9 with TRBJ2-3, with 8 bases aligning to TRBD1. The V gene end was trimmed by 5 bases and the J gene end by 4 bases; junction bases not matched to a gene: 5. The CDR3 length is 14 residues. Germline values: CDR1 SEHNR, CDR2 FQNEAQ (reference sequence). As DNA, the CDR3 is TGTGCCAGCAGCCAACAGGGGGTTGCAGATACGCAGTATTTT. This gives the protein CASSQQGVADTQYF.

The V and J genes are TRBV7-9 and TRBJ2-3, with 7 bases that match TRBD2. The V segment lost 5 bases and the J segment 8 bases; nucleotides outside the gene matches: 13. CDR1 is SEHNR, CDR2 FQNEAQ, per germline (reference sequence). The CDR3 is made up of 15 amino acids. This CDR3 reads CASSGRESTWGTQYF. The CDR3 DNA follows: TGTGCCAGCAGCGGGCGGGAGAGTACCTGGGGTACGCAGTATTTT.

This clonotype came up a few times. J is TRBJ2-5 and V is TRBV20-1; a possible D gene is TRBD1 (7 bases). CDR1 DFQATT and CDR2 SNEGSKA come from the germline V gene (reference sequence). CDR3 length: 16 amino acids. V dropped 5 bases and J dropped 5 bases, with 24 bases sitting between them. The CDR3 sequence is CSAESDRWRVDETQYF. Here the CDR3 DNA reads TGCAGTGCTGAATCGGACAGGTGGAGGGTTGATGAGACCCAGTACTTC.

In its sample, this clonotype was seen many times. This chain links TRBV6-5 with TRBJ2-1; no definite D call. Germline CDR1 and CDR2: MNHEY and SVGAGI. CDR3 length: 14 amino acids. Trimming took 4 bases from V and 0 from J, leaving 7 bases between them. The CDR3, as DNA: TGTGCCAGCAGTTTAAGGGCCTCCTACAATGAGCAGTTCTTC. It specifies CASSLRASYNEQFF.

The J gene is TRBJ2-3, the V gene TRBV7-3; D is ambiguous. The germline V and J ends were trimmed by 1 base and 5 bases, with 7 bases remaining between them. Germline CDR1 is SGHTA and CDR2 is FQGTGA. This CDR3 is 13 amino acids long. The CDR3 here is CASSLNLVDTQYF. As DNA, the CDR3 is TGTGCCAGCAGCTTAAATCTCGTAGATACGCAGTATTTT.

In this sample, this clonotype turned up a few times. V is TRBV27 and J is TRBJ2-3, with TRBD2 matching over 10 bases. CDR1 is MNHEY and CDR2 is SMNVEV in the germline V gene (reference sequence). CDR3 size: 15 residues. The V and J ends lost 5 bases and 4 bases, in that order; junction bases with no gene match: 6. Written as DNA, the CDR3 is TGTGCCAGCAGTCCCAGTCTAGCGGGAGCAGATACGCAGTATTTT. This translates into CASSPSLAGADTQYF.

The rearrangement joins TRBV5-1 to TRBJ2-7; TRBD2 aligns across 15 bases. After removal of 5 bases from V and 0 bases from J, the junction contained 6 bases not matched to a gene. The CDR3 runs 17 residues. Germline CDR1 SGHRS, CDR2 YFSETQ. The CDR3 protein is CASRPGTSGGTSYEQYF. CDR3 in DNA: TGCGCCAGCAGACCCGGGACTAGCGGGGGGACCTCCTACGAGCAGTACTTC.

The V and J genes are TRBV6-5 and TRBJ2-6, with D possibly matching TRBD1 (6 bases). Trimming shortened V by 4 bases and J by 8 bases, and 9 bases separated the two germline ends. The length of the CDR3 is 13 residues. The germline gives CDR1 MNHEY, CDR2 SVGAGI. The CDR3 is CASSLGQPNVLTF. The CDR3 DNA is TGTGCCAGCAGTTTAGGACAGCCCAACGTCCTGACTTTC.

The table lists this clonotype with many counts. The chain has TRBV7-3 and TRBJ2-3; 7 nucleotides line up with TRBD2. Germline loops: CDR1 SGHTA, CDR2 FQGTGA. This CDR3 has 15 residues. V was pared by 2 bases and J by 1 base, with 3 bases of the junction left unmatched. CDR3 in DNA: TGTGCCAGCAGCTTAGGTAGCGGGCGCACAGATACGCAGTATTTT. It yields the protein CASSLGSGRTDTQYF.

The chain employs TRBV25-1 and TRBJ1-1; 9 positions match TRBD1. CDR1 and CDR2 (germline): MGHDK, SYGVNS. Trimming at V came to 3 bases and at J to 10 bases, leaving 3 bases not matched to a gene. The CDR3 extends over 12 amino acids. The CDR3, as DNA: TGTGCCAGCAGTGAGGGACAGGGAGGAGCTTTCTTT. Translation gives CASSEGQGGAFF.

This clonotype occurred a few times. This chain links TRBV5-5 with TRBJ2-3; 9 positions match TRBD2. CDR1 and CDR2 (germline): SGHKS, YYEKEE (reference sequence). The CDR3 sequence is 16 residues long. The V gene end was trimmed by 0 bases and the J gene end by 5 bases; junction bases not matched to a gene: 7. The CDR3 reads CASSLGLAGIRDTQYF. CDR3 DNA: TGTGCCAGCAGCTTGGGGCTAGCGGGGATTCGAGATACGCAGTATTTT.

This clonotype has a handful of counts. The CDR3 region has the DNA TGTGCCAGCAGTCTGGCCGGGGGGGCCCGGGATGAGCAGTTCTTC. Encoded protein: CASSLAGGARDEQFF. V usage is TRBV12-3 or TRBV12-4 and J usage is TRBJ2-1; TRBD2 agrees at 8 bases. With V trimmed by 5 bases and J by 8 bases, 11 bases remained unmatched. The CDR3 has 15 residues.

This clonotype was seen repeatedly, ten times or more. The CDR3 nucleotides are TGCGCCAGCAGCCAGGGTTTAGGCGGGACGGGATACAATGAGCAGTTCTTC. Its protein product is CASSQGLGGTGYNEQFF. The V and J genes are TRBV4-3 and TRBJ2-1; weak D call: TRBD2 (6 bases). The CDR3 sequence is 17 residues long. The germline CDR1 and CDR2 sequences are LGHNA and YSLEER. V was cut by 3 bases and J by 4 bases, with 19 bases left in between.

This clonotype was detected only a few times. V is TRBV20-1 and J is TRBJ2-1, with a possible D match to TRBD2 (6 bases). Trimming cost V 2 bases and J 13 bases, with 24 bases left between them. This CDR3 is 15 amino acids long. Germline V gene data show CDR1 as DFQATT and CDR2 as SNEGSKA (reference sequence). CDR3 in amino acids: CSARLGGPTTTRQFF. Written as DNA, the CDR3 is TGCAGTGCTAGACTGGGGGGACCGACGACCACACGACAGTTCTTC.

V gene TRBV12-3 or TRBV12-4 combines with J gene TRBJ1-6, with TRBD1 matching over 9 bases. Trimming removed 2 bases from V and 11 bases from J; junction bases left unmatched: 4. This CDR3 contains 14 residues. Here the CDR3 reads CASSLTGGGPPLHF. The CDR3 DNA is TGTGCCAGCAGTTTAACAGGGGGCGGTCCACCCCTCCACTTT.

The chain links TRBV12-3 or TRBV12-4 to TRBJ1-1; D is uncertain. The CDR3 loop spans 13 amino acids. V lost 5 bases and J lost 4, with 11 bases in between. CDR3 region: CASSLGLSTEAFF. The CDR3, as DNA: TGTGCCAGCAGTCTCGGACTGAGCACTGAAGCTTTCTTT.